This passage covers 29 T cell receptor beta chains from one sample sequenced in a study of blood T cell repertoires in COVID-19. TCRdb's table, derived via immunoSEQ multiplex PCR, lists solely in-frame clones and lacks some. The table includes approximately 11,000 clones, around 91% detected once. Sequenced: peripheral blood. The receptors originated from a human donor in a cohort sampled during active COVID-19.

Points on this clone: Germline and junction disagree at one end, which may indicate a read error. V gene TRBV7-7 combines with J gene TRBJ2-3; 9 bases are a match to TRBD2. This CDR3 region has 15 residues. The germline CDR1 and CDR2 sequences are SSHAT and FNYEAQ (reference sequence). CDR3 nucleotides: TGTGCTAGCAGCTTAGCGAGCGGGGGGAAGGATACGCAGTATTTT. It is translated as CASSLASGGKDTQYF.

This chain uses TRBV5-1 with TRBJ2-7; 12 nucleotides line up with TRBD1. Trimming at V came to 2 bases and at J to 7 bases, leaving 19 bases not matched to a gene. The CDR3 is 19 residues long. Germline lookup yields CDR1 SGHRS and CDR2 YFSETQ. CDR3 region: CASSFVPPNSGTGGREQYF. Here the CDR3 DNA reads TGCGCCAGCAGCTTTGTCCCTCCTAATTCCGGGACAGGGGGCAGGGAGCAGTACTTC.

Turning to this clone: At one boundary the junction diverges from the germline segment, which might be a read error. The chain has TRBV7-2 and TRBJ2-1; 11 bases are shared with TRBD2. The CDR3 runs 14 residues. Germline lookup yields CDR1 SGHTA and CDR2 FQGNSA. The CDR3 nucleotides are TGTGCCAGCAGCTTTACTAGCGGGGGCCTCACGGGCCTCTTC. As protein: CASSFTSGGLTGLF. Using reference TRBV7-2 and TRBJ2-1 for the parts outside the CDR3, the full variable domain is GAGVSQSPSNKVTEKGKDVELRCDPISGHTALYWYRQSLGQGLEFLIYFQGNSAPDKSGLPSDRFSAERTGGSVSTLTIQRTQQEDSAVYLCASSFTSGGLTGLFGPGTRLTVL.

The V call is TRBV2, the J call TRBJ2-1; 13 bases match TRBD2. CDR3 size: 14 residues. V was pared by 7 bases and J by 4 bases, with 1 base of the junction left unmatched. Germline CDR1 reads SNHLY; CDR2 reads FYNNEI. In DNA form, the CDR3 reads TGTGCCAGCACGGGACTAGCGGGATACAATGAGCAGTTCTTC. This gives the protein CASTGLAGYNEQFF. Combining the CDR3 with reference TRBV2 and TRBJ2-1 gives the whole variable domain EPEVTQTPSHQVTQMGQEVILRCVPISNHLYFYWYRQILGQKVEFLVSFYNNEISEKSEIFDDQFSVERPDGSNFTLKIRSTKLEDSAMYFCASTGLAGYNEQFFGPGTRLTVL.

V and J are TRBV5-1 and TRBJ2-5; TRBD2 agrees at 7 bases. The ends lost 1 base at V and 4 bases at J; junction bases unmatched: 7. Germline assignment: CDR1 SGHRS and CDR2 YFSETQ. The CDR3 sequence is 15 residues long. For the CDR3, the DNA is TGCGCCAGCAGCTTGACCCCAGGCGGGGGAGAGACCCAGTACTTC. The encoded protein is CASSLTPGGGETQYF.

The V and J genes are TRBV19 and TRBJ2-7, with 10 bases fitting TRBD1. This CDR3 spans 15 amino acids. Trimming at V came to 3 bases and at J to 4 bases, leaving 6 bases not matched to a gene. Germline V gives CDR1 LNHDA, CDR2 SQIVND (reference sequence). CDR3 amino acids: CASSISDRGPYEQYF. The CDR3, as DNA: TGTGCCAGTAGTATTTCAGACAGGGGGCCTTACGAGCAGTACTTC. Supplemented by reference TRBV19 and TRBJ2-7, the full variable domain reads DGGITQSPKYLFRKEGQNVTLSCEQNLNHDAMYWYRQDPGQGLRLIYYSQIVNDFQKGDIAEGYSVSREKKESFPLTVTSAQKNPTAFYLCASSISDRGPYEQYFGPGTRLTVT.

This chain uses TRBV20-1 with TRBJ2-1; possible D gene TRBD1, 6 bases. The length of the CDR3 is 18 residues. Trimming removed 3 bases at V and 2 bases at J, with 23 bases between. From germline, CDR1 is DFQATT and CDR2 SNEGSKA (reference sequence). The CDR3, as DNA: TGCAGTGCTAGTGACCCCCGAGGGGGTGGGGGTACCTACAATGAGCAGTTCTTC. This encodes CSASDPRGGGGTYNEQFF.

This chain links TRBV9 with TRBJ2-7, with D possibly being TRBD1 (5 bases). V gave up 0 bases and J gave up 2 bases, with 9 bases separating them. The CDR3 is 14 amino acids. In germline, CDR1 is SGDLS, CDR2 YYNGEE. The CDR3: CASSVGVGAYEQYF. Here the CDR3 DNA reads TGTGCCAGCAGCGTAGGGGTAGGGGCCTACGAGCAGTACTTC. Variable domain in full (rest from reference TRBV9 and TRBJ2-7): DSGVTQTPKHLITATGQRVTLRCSPRSGDLSVYWYQQSLDQGLQFLIQYYNGEERAKGNILERFSAQQFPDLHSELNLSSLELGDSALYFCASSVGVGAYEQYFGPGTRLTVT.

This chain connects TRBV15 to TRBJ1-1; tentatively, D is TRBD1 (6 bases). The CDR3 has 14 residues. Deletions cut 2 bases from V and 5 bases from J, with 12 bases between. Germline CDR1 and CDR2: LNHNV and YYDKDF (reference sequence). CDR3 in DNA: TGTGCCACCAGCAGAAGTACCAGGGGTACTGAAGCTTTCTTT. It encodes CATSRSTRGTEAFF.

A note on this clone: Its ends do not fully match the called genes, so a read error is possible. This chain links TRBV28 with TRBJ1-2, with 8 positions matching TRBD1. The CDR3 consists of 11 residues. Germline assignment: CDR1 MDHEN and CDR2 SYDVKM. The CDR3 region is CASSLDRARSF. The CDR3 coding sequence is TGTGCCAGCAGTTTGGACAGGGCCCGCTCTTTC.

In this sample, this clone turned up once. The chain has TRBV18 and TRBJ2-7; D call uncertain. CDR1 is KGHSH and CDR2 is LQKENI in the germline V gene. The CDR3 extends over 14 amino acids. V lost 3 bases, J lost 0 bases, and 9 bases lay in between. The CDR3 protein is CASSPTALSYEQYF. CDR3 coding DNA: TGTGCCAGCTCACCTACAGCCCTCTCCTACGAGCAGTACTTC.

This chain links TRBV5-1 with TRBJ1-1, with 12 positions matching TRBD1. The CDR3 covers 16 residues. V was pared by 4 bases and J by 2 bases, with 6 bases of the junction left unmatched. Looked up from germline, CDR1 is SGHRS and CDR2 is YFSETQ. Written as DNA, the CDR3 is TGCGCCAGCAGCCCGGGACAGGGGGCCCCCAACACTGAAGCTTTCTTT. Protein: CASSPGQGAPNTEAFF. The full variable domain, with the rest looked up from reference TRBV5-1 and TRBJ1-1, is KAGVTQTPRYLIKTRGQQVTLSCSPISGHRSVSWYQQTPGQGLQFLFEYFSETQRNKGNFPGRFSGRQFSNSRSEMNVSTLELGDSALYLCASSPGQGAPNTEAFFGQGTRLTVV.

In this sample, this clone turned up a few times. An end of the junction differs from the germline gene, which may be a read error. CDR3 region: CASREDRLSGYTF. The CDR3, as DNA: TGTGCCAGCAGGGAAGACAGGCTGTCTGGCTACACCTTC. The rearrangement links TRBV6-1 to TRBJ1-2; D is perhaps TRBD1 (6 bases). In germline, CDR1 is MNHNS, CDR2 SASEGT. The CDR3 totals 13 residues.

The chain carries TRBV2 and TRBJ2-3; D unresolved. The CDR3 contains 13 residues. Germline V gives CDR1 SNHLY, CDR2 FYNNEI. V lost 4 bases to trimming and J lost 0 bases, with 5 bases between them. The CDR3 is CASSASSTDTQYF. The CDR3 region has the DNA TGTGCCAGCAGTGCTTCGAGCACAGATACGCAGTATTTT. Drawing the rest from reference TRBV2 and TRBJ2-3, the complete variable domain is EPEVTQTPSHQVTQMGQEVILRCVPISNHLYFYWYRQILGQKVEFLVSFYNNEISEKSEIFDDQFSVERPDGSNFTLKIRSTKLEDSAMYFCASSASSTDTQYFGPGTRLTVL.

The gene calls are TRBV29-1 and TRBJ2-4; maybe TRBD2 (6 bases). This CDR3 contains 13 residues. Trimming cost V 7 bases and J 6 bases, with 16 bases left between them. From germline, CDR1 is SQVTM and CDR2 ANQGSEA. The CDR3 loop is CSGGGDRGNIQYF. Written as DNA, the CDR3 is TGCAGCGGAGGCGGGGATAGAGGAAACATTCAGTACTTC.

The V gene is TRBV10-1, the J gene TRBJ2-7; no clear D. Germline V gene data show CDR1 as WNHNN and CDR2 as SYGVQD (reference sequence). CDR3 size: 13 residues. With 0 bases removed from V and 3 bases from J, the gap between germline ends came to 6 bases. The chain's CDR3 is CASSESNFYEQYF. CDR3 in DNA: TGCGCCAGCAGTGAGTCCAACTTCTACGAGCAGTACTTC.

The CDR3 sequence is CASSVGTNYGYTF. The CDR3 coding sequence is TGTGCCAGTAGTGTCGGGACTAACTATGGCTACACCTTC. The V call is TRBV19, the J call TRBJ1-2, with no clear D. This CDR3 contains 13 residues. Trimming took 5 bases from V and 0 from J, leaving 7 bases between them. Looked up from germline, CDR1 is LNHDA and CDR2 is SQIVND (reference sequence). The full variable domain, in which reference TRBV19 and TRBJ1-2 provide the parts outside the CDR3, is DGGITQSPKYLFRKEGQNVTLSCEQNLNHDAMYWYRQDPGQGLRLIYYSQIVNDFQKGDIAEGYSVSREKKESFPLTVTSAQKNPTAFYLCASSVGTNYGYTFGSGTRLTVV.

The rearrangement joins TRBV27 to TRBJ1-1; a weak D match, TRBD1 (5 bases). Germline V gene sequence: CDR1 MNHEY, CDR2 SMNVEV (reference sequence). Trimming took off 6 bases at V and 4 bases at J, with 12 bases between the two ends. The CDR3 runs to 13 residues. CDR3 bases: TGTGCCAGCAGGGGGGGTACGGGCACTGAAGCTTTCTTT. Its protein is CASRGGTGTEAFF.

In its sample, this clone was seen once. The J gene is TRBJ1-1, the V gene TRBV6-4; the match to TRBD1 covers 7 bases. V dropped 6 bases and J dropped 1; count of bases not matched to a gene: 14. CDR1 is MRHNA, CDR2 SNTAGT, per germline. This CDR3 has 17 residues. This CDR3 is CASSLRGGASRNTEAFF. CDR3 sequence (DNA): TGTGCCAGCAGCTTGAGAGGGGGCGCGAGCAGGAACACTGAAGCTTTCTTT.

This clone was counted between two and nine times. The chain joins TRBV9 to TRBJ1-6; 9 bases match TRBD1. The J segment lost 10 bases and the V segment lost 3 bases, leaving 8 bases of the junction unmatched. This CDR3 spans 15 amino acids. Germline CDR1 SGDLS, CDR2 YYNGEE. DNA of the CDR3: TGTGCCAGCAGCGCCCTGACAGGGGGAGGATCACCCCTCCACTTT. This sequence encodes CASSALTGGGSPLHF.

The V call is TRBV6-5, the J call TRBJ1-1; maybe TRBD1 (6 bases). The V and J ends lost 6 bases and 1 base respectively, with 12 bases between them. The CDR3 is 14 residues long. Germline V CDR1 and CDR2: MNHEY, SVGAGI. In DNA, the CDR3 is TGTGCCAGCAGACTGCCGGGACAGAACACTGAAGCTTTCTTT. This sequence encodes CASRLPGQNTEAFF.

The rearrangement links TRBV9 to TRBJ1-2; the D gene is possibly TRBD1 (6 bases). The CDR3 contains 14 residues. Germline-derived CDR1 and CDR2 are SGDLS and YYNGEE. The V end was cut by 2 bases, the J end by 3 bases, with 11 bases between. CDR3 nucleotide sequence: TGTGCCAGCAGCGTTGAGGACAGCCACTATGGCTACACCTTC. This gives the protein CASSVEDSHYGYTF.

With regard to this clone: The junction departs from germline at one end; a sequencing error may be responsible. The V and J genes are TRBV18 and TRBJ2-5, with D hard to call. The CDR3 runs 13 residues. Germline V gives CDR1 KGHSH, CDR2 LQKENI. In nucleotides, the CDR3 is TGTGCCAGCTTATCTGCCCCCCAAGAGATCCAGTACTTC. As protein: CASLSAPQEIQYF.

This chain connects TRBV5-6 to TRBJ2-1, with D possibly TRBD1 on 9 matching bases. The CDR3 has 17 amino acids. Germline loops: CDR1 SGHDT, CDR2 YYEEEE. Trimming removed 0 bases from V and 6 bases from J, with 19 bases in between. CDR3 sequence: CASSLGPRGGQGNEQFF. CDR3 sequence (DNA): TGTGCCAGCAGCTTGGGGCCCCGGGGGGGACAGGGCAATGAGCAGTTCTTC.

The sample holds a few counts of this clone. The gene calls are TRBV5-4 and TRBJ2-5; 7 positions match TRBD1. The CDR3 length is 14 residues. The germline V gene has CDR1 SGHNT and CDR2 YYREEE (reference sequence). The trim removed 1 base at V and 4 bases at J, leaving 4 bases unmatched. CDR3 protein: CASSLKAGGETQYF. In nucleotides, the CDR3 is TGTGCCAGCAGCTTGAAGGCAGGGGGAGAGACCCAGTACTTC.

The J gene is TRBJ2-3, the V gene TRBV5-5; no reliable D call. Germline V CDR1 and CDR2: SGHKS, YYEKEE (reference sequence). The V and J ends lost 2 bases and 2 bases respectively, with 9 bases between them. The CDR3 contains 14 residues. CDR3 coding DNA: TGTGCCAGCAGCTTCTCCTCCTTCACAGATACGCAGTATTTT. Translating gives CASSFSSFTDTQYF.

The CDR3 reads CASGQGNTGELFF. Written as DNA, the CDR3 is TGTGCCAGCGGACAGGGGAACACCGGGGAGCTGTTTTTT. The rearrangement uses TRBV28 and TRBJ2-2, with 8 bases identical to TRBD1. Germline V gives CDR1 MDHEN, CDR2 SYDVKM. V shed 8 bases and J 1 base; nucleotides not matched to a gene: 0. This CDR3 is 13 amino acids long.

The chain combines TRBV7-9 with TRBJ1-3; the match to TRBD1 covers 9 bases. In germline, CDR1 is SEHNR, CDR2 FQNEAQ (reference sequence). J was trimmed by 0 bases and V by 7 bases; bases with no gene match: 7. CDR3 length: 16 amino acids. CDR3 sequence (DNA): TGTGCCAGCAAAACGGGGACAGGGTCCTCTGGAAACACCATATATTTT. It translates to CASKTGTGSSGNTIYF.

The genes are TRBV10-3 and TRBJ1-4; 11 bases line up with TRBD1. The V gene end was trimmed by 8 bases and the J gene end by 4 bases; junction bases not matched to a gene: 6. CDR1 and CDR2 (germline): ENHRY, SYGVKD. This CDR3 spans 15 amino acids. The CDR3 here is CAIAGQGGNNEKLFF. Written as DNA, the CDR3 is TGTGCCATCGCGGGACAGGGGGGAAATAATGAAAAACTGTTTTTT.